This T cell receptor (beta chain) was observed in a study of cytomegalovirus exposure and HLA in healthy donors. Study-wide results and limits: V- and J-gene trimming of TCR beta was linked (in a later analysis) to a missense DCLRE1C variant. Associated with HLA alleles at 0.05 false discovery rate in a later analysis were 15,000 to 20,000 TCR beta sequences. Reports described diagnosis of cytomegalovirus status by the classifier as highly specific and sensitive. Among the CMV-associated chains, a few were confirmed in vitro as specific for CMV antigens.

The J segment lost 0 bases and the V segment lost 6 bases, leaving 4 bases of the junction unmatched. There are 17 residues in the CDR3. The germline V gene encodes CDR1 LNHDA and CDR2 SQIVND (reference sequence). It was with 60 Vbeta and 13 Jbeta primers that the PCR ran. Libraries were prepared by immunoSEQ multiplex PCR; TCRdb keeps only in-frame clonotypes and omits some of them. The clone table shows 150,000 to 200,000 clones, with the ten largest holding 5.5% to 7.5%. Notes on this clone: Its target is unknown.

The genes are TRBV19 and TRBJ2-1; 14 bases match TRBD2. The clonotype comes from a man aged 25 to 40 in good health and CMV-seronegative. The source material was PBMCs. The CDR3 reads CASSGTSGRYSYNEQFF. The CDR3 DNA is TGTGCCAGTAGCGGGACTAGCGGGAGATACTCCTACAATGAGCAGTTCTTC.